Each of the 9 T cell receptor beta chains below was sequenced from the same sample in a study of T cell changes during pregnancy in multiple sclerosis (dated by TCRdb to about 2019). The method was the immunoSEQ multiplex PCR assay. TCRdb retrieved this table from immuneACCESS and kept in-frame rearrangements only. Not all clones are present; in checked studies, unresolved V genes account for under half, and no reason is known for the remainder. For this sample the table gives tens of thousands of clones, of which roughly 93% were detected only once. The ten largest clonotypes hold around 4.2% of the sample. The starting material was peripheral blood, obtained in the second trimester of pregnancy. The receptor source for this set is a female donor in good health, enrolled as a control in a pregnancy study.

CDR3 residues: CASSYTGNQPQHF. The CDR3, as DNA: TGTGCCAGCAGCTACACAGGCAATCAGCCCCAGCATTTT. The chain couples TRBV7-9 to TRBJ1-5; D remains unclear. Trimming left V 4 bases short and J 2 bases short, with 6 bases between. Germline CDR1 is SEHNR and CDR2 is FQNEAQ (reference sequence). This CDR3 contains 13 residues.

The V call is TRBV6-5, the J call TRBJ1-1; 7 bases map to TRBD1. V lost 6 bases to trimming and J lost 0 bases; unmatched junction nucleotides: 1. Germline CDR1 and CDR2: MNHEY and SVGAGI. CDR3 length: 13 residues. As DNA, the CDR3 is TGTGCCAGCAGAACAGGGGTGAACACTGAAGCTTTCTTT. It specifies CASRTGVNTEAFF.

The chain recombines TRBV19 with TRBJ2-7; 9 nucleotides line up with TRBD1. CDR3 size: 16 residues. Trimming took 1 base from V and 2 from J; bases not matched to a gene: 6. Germline V gene lookup returns CDR1 LNHDA and CDR2 SQIVND (reference sequence). CDR3 coding DNA: TGTGCCAGTAGTATAGCGGGGACAGGGTGGACCTACGAGCAGTACTTC. Protein sequence: CASSIAGTGWTYEQYF. Full variable domain (missing parts from reference TRBV19 and TRBJ2-7): DGGITQSPKYLFRKEGQNVTLSCEQNLNHDAMYWYRQDPGQGLRLIYYSQIVNDFQKGDIAEGYSVSREKKESFPLTVTSAQKNPTAFYLCASSIAGTGWTYEQYFGPGTRLTVT.

The chain recombines TRBV7-2 with TRBJ1-4, with TRBD1 matching over 8 bases. The J segment lost 1 base and the V segment lost 4 bases, leaving 14 bases of the junction unmatched. CDR1 and CDR2 (germline): SGHTA, FQGNSA. This CDR3 is 19 amino acids long. The DNA for the CDR3 is TGTGCCAGCAGCTCGACCTCCACGGGCAGGGGGCTAACTAATGAAAAACTGTTTTTT. It codes for CASSSTSTGRGLTNEKLFF.

This clone is a singleton in its sample. J is TRBJ2-5 and V is TRBV5-6, with unresolved D. With 2 bases removed from V and 7 bases from J, the gap between germline ends came to 15 bases. The CDR3 extends over 14 amino acids. Germline V gene sequence: CDR1 SGHDT, CDR2 YYEEEE. The CDR3 DNA sequence: TGTGCCAGCAGCTTAGGAGCTAACCCAAGGACCCAGTACTTC. It translates to CASSLGANPRTQYF.

V is TRBV14 and J is TRBJ1-1; D is unclear. This CDR3 is built from 13 residues. V dropped 4 bases and J dropped 4 bases, with 10 bases sitting between them. Per the germline V gene, CDR1 is SGHDN and CDR2 is FVKESK. The CDR3 bases are TGTGCCAGCAGCCCCTTATTTTTCACTGAAGCTTTCTTT. Protein sequence: CASSPLFFTEAFF.

The V gene is TRBV6-5, the J gene TRBJ2-5, with 11 bases that match TRBD2. CDR1 is MNHEY, CDR2 SVGAGI, per germline. With 4 bases clipped from V and 1 base from J, the junction kept 5 bases outside the gene matches. This CDR3 region has 16 residues. The CDR3 spells CASSFSGTSGQETQYF. Here the CDR3 DNA reads TGTGCCAGCAGTTTTTCCGGGACTAGCGGCCAAGAGACCCAGTACTTC.

The chain joins TRBV30 to TRBJ2-7; no definite D call. Trimming removed 5 bases from V and 0 bases from J, with 11 bases in between. Germline CDR1 is GTSNPN and CDR2 is SVGIG (reference sequence). CDR3 length equals 13 residues. Written as DNA, the CDR3 is TGTGCCTGGGAGCCCCCACTCTCCTACGAGCAGTACTTC. Translated, it gives CAWEPPLSYEQYF.

The J gene is TRBJ2-2, the V gene TRBV7-6; 8 positions agree with TRBD2. CDR1 and CDR2 from the germline V gene are SGHVS and FNYEAQ. With V trimmed by 5 bases and J by 4 bases, 6 bases remained unmatched. The length of the CDR3 is 15 residues. The CDR3 DNA reads TGTGCCAGCAGCCCCGGGACTAGAGGCACCGGGGAGCTGTTTTTT. Its protein is CASSPGTRGTGELFF.